Below, 3 T cell receptor beta chains from the same sample are listed, as sequenced in a study of human T cells and chemical hapten exposure. MiXCR, run by TCRdb on the RACE reads, gives a single entry per CDR3 protein. The table shows just over 40,000 distinct CDR3 sequences, with around 3% occurring only once. Regarding time point: patch test 2, 6 weeks after DPC sensitization. Treatment of the sample: therapeutic diphenylcyclopropenone sensitization with weekly scalp DPC. This material consisted of whole blood, taken in connection with sensitization to the hapten diphenylcyclopropenone (DPC). Every receptor here comes from a man between 35 and 55 years old with alopecia areata. Some clones in this sample may be carry-over from other donors' samples.

This clonotype appeared many times. The chain recombines TRBV28 with TRBJ1-6, with D possibly matching TRBD1 (6 bases). Germline loops: CDR1 MDHEN, CDR2 SYDVKM. Deletions cut 6 bases from V and 0 bases from J, with 12 bases between. The CDR3 runs 16 residues. CDR3 residues: CASRPDRSSYNSPLHF. CDR3 DNA: TGTGCCAGCAGACCAGACAGGAGCTCCTATAATTCACCCCTCCACTTT.

This clonotype was found many times. The V gene is TRBV20-1, the J gene TRBJ2-1; 8 positions agree with TRBD1. CDR1 and CDR2 (germline): DFQATT, SNEGSKA (reference sequence). The CDR3 is 14 amino acids. The V and J ends lost 6 bases and 1 base, in that order; junction bases with no gene match: 5. The CDR3 DNA reads TGCAGTGCAAACAGGGGGGATTCCTACAATGAGCAGTTCTTC. It specifies CSANRGDSYNEQFF.

This clonotype appeared many times. The chain uses TRBV5-1 and TRBJ2-3; D may be TRBD2 (6 bases). This CDR3 spans 18 amino acids. The germline V gene encodes CDR1 SGHRS and CDR2 YFSETQ. V lost 4 bases and J 0 bases, leaving 21 bases between the germline ends. The CDR3 loop reads CASSLLSIRGTSTDTQYF. The CDR3 nucleotides are TGCGCCAGCAGCCTCCTGTCTATAAGAGGGACTAGCACAGATACGCAGTATTTT.